The TCR beta chain under discussion was sequenced for a study of cytomegalovirus exposure and HLA in healthy donors. The CDR3 runs 14 residues. V gave up 3 bases and J gave up 5 bases; unmatched junction bases: 7. Germline assignment: CDR1 SGHRS and CDR2 YFSETQ. Primers included in the PCR were 60 Vbeta and 13 Jbeta primers. Clones were read by immunoSEQ multiplex PCR, and TCRdb kept only the in-frame ones, dropping some. The sample contains roughly 190,000 clones, around 79% of which appear only once. The sequence derives from a woman between 45 and 60 years old in good health and CMV-seronegative. What was sequenced was PBMCs. This sequence joins TRBV5-1 and TRBJ2-5; 7 bases agree with TRBD1. CDR3 sequence: CASSSGTAKETQYF. CDR3 coding DNA: TGCGCCAGCAGCTCAGGGACAGCCAAGGAGACCCAGTACTTC.